The 25 T cell receptor beta chains presented below share a single source sample, sequenced in a study of post-analysis software for immune sequencing data. Study-level findings and limits: The five TRBV segments detected at higher frequency in patients than in controls included TRBV5-6, TRBV5-1 and TRBV20-1.

No antigen has been assigned to these receptors. Tagging with unique molecular identifiers was a feature of the TCR beta cDNA libraries. TCRdb re-derived calls from the PCR reads in MiXCR, one entry per CDR3 protein. Of under 650,000 distinct CDR3 sequences in the sample, about 40% are singletons; the top ten hold more than 1.5%. Input material: blood. The receptor set was obtained from a girl between 5 and 17 years old with multiple sclerosis.

The V gene is TRBV5-4, the J gene TRBJ2-4; 8 nucleotides agree with TRBD1. V was clipped by 4 bases and J by 1 base; unmatched bases: 4. This CDR3 has 15 residues. From germline, CDR1 is SGHNT and CDR2 YYREEE (reference sequence). As DNA, the CDR3 is TGTGCCAGCAGCCCGACAGGGGACGCCAAAAACATTCAGTACTTC. Translation: CASSPTGDAKNIQYF.

The rearrangement links TRBV27 to TRBJ2-7; D is unresolved. CDR1 and CDR2 from the germline V gene are MNHEY and SMNVEV (reference sequence). The CDR3 is 14 amino acids. The ends were cut back, 6 bases at V and 7 bases at J, with 19 bases in the middle. CDR3 sequence reads: CASRGSSLVVEQYF. DNA for the CDR3: TGTGCCAGCAGAGGTTCTTCGCTGGTGGTAGAGCAGTACTTC.

The gene calls are TRBV6-5 and TRBJ2-1; D is perhaps TRBD2 (7 bases). The CDR3 totals 16 residues. Between the trimmed V and J ends, which lost 0 bases and 6 bases, there was a span of 15 bases. CDR1 and CDR2 from the germline V gene are MNHEY and SVGAGI. The chain's CDR3 is CASSYSGGGGANEQFF. In nucleotides, the CDR3 is TGTGCCAGCAGTTACTCGGGCGGAGGGGGGGCCAATGAGCAGTTCTTC.

The V and J genes are TRBV5-1 and TRBJ1-2; D not resolved. The V gene's germline CDR1 is SGHRS and CDR2 YFSETQ. This CDR3 region has 14 residues. V dropped 3 bases and J dropped 2 bases, with 11 bases sitting between them. CDR3 loop: CASSSAQDNYGYTF. The DNA of the CDR3 is TGCGCCAGCAGCTCCGCCCAGGACAACTATGGCTACACCTTC.

This clonotype occurred many times. The rearrangement links TRBV4-1 to TRBJ2-1; 11 nucleotides match TRBD2. This CDR3 has 17 residues. Germline lookup yields CDR1 MGHRA and CDR2 YSYEKL. V trimming: 4 bases; J trimming: 6 bases; junction bases outside the gene matches: 11. CDR3 in DNA: TGCGCCAGCAGCCTTGAGGCAACTAGCGGGGGTCGCAATGAGCAGTTCTTC. Protein sequence: CASSLEATSGGRNEQFF.

This clonotype was counted between two and nine times. V gene TRBV12-3 or TRBV12-4 combines with J gene TRBJ2-1, with 7 bases that match TRBD2. CDR3 length: 12 residues. V lost 6 bases, J lost 10 bases, and 6 bases stayed unmatched. The CDR3 bases are TGTGCCAGCAGCCCAGCGGGAACCGAGCAGTTCTTC. This gives the protein CASSPAGTEQFF.

The chain combines TRBV2 with TRBJ1-4; D uncertain. V gave up 2 bases and J gave up 6 bases, with 13 bases separating them. CDR1 is SNHLY and CDR2 is FYNNEI in the germline V gene. This CDR3 spans 15 amino acids. The CDR3 DNA reads TGTGCCAGCAGTGAAACTACAATTTGGGATGAAAAACTGTTTTTT. It codes for CASSETTIWDEKLFF.

The chain has TRBV29-1 and TRBJ2-3; unclear D gene. CDR3 length: 15 amino acids. V shed 7 bases and J shed 0 bases, with 17 bases lying between them. Germline values: CDR1 SQVTM, CDR2 ANQGSEA. The CDR3 DNA reads TGCAGCGCACAAGAAGGTGGGATGAGCACAGATACGCAGTATTTT. Translating it yields CSAQEGGMSTDTQYF.

V gene TRBV7-2 combines with J gene TRBJ1-2; 11 bases align to TRBD1. Germline V gene data show CDR1 as SGHTA and CDR2 as FQGNSA. The CDR3 has 17 residues. V lost 5 bases, J lost 4 bases, and 12 bases stayed unmatched. The DNA of the CDR3 is TGTGCCAGCAGCCCTCGTCAGGACAGGGGGCGCGTCTATGGCTACACCTTC. It translates to CASSPRQDRGRVYGYTF. The complete variable domain, with remaining parts taken from reference TRBV7-2 and TRBJ1-2, reads GAGVSQSPSNKVTEKGKDVELRCDPISGHTALYWYRQSLGQGLEFLIYFQGNSAPDKSGLPSDRFSAERTGGSVSTLTIQRTQQEDSAVYLCASSPRQDRGRVYGYTFGSGTRLTVV.

This clonotype was observed many times. The chain is built from TRBV12-3 or TRBV12-4 and TRBJ2-1; D is ambiguous. Trimming took off 5 bases at V and 4 bases at J, with 9 bases between the two ends. The CDR3 loop spans 13 amino acids. CDR3 nucleotide sequence: TGTGCCAGCAGTCGGTACGAATACAATGAGCAGTTCTTC. It translates to CASSRYEYNEQFF.

This clonotype was observed a handful of times. This rearrangement joins TRBV7-2 to TRBJ2-5; D may be TRBD1 (5 bases). Germline loops: CDR1 SGHTA, CDR2 FQGNSA. CDR3 length equals 13 residues. Deletions cut 5 bases from V and 6 bases from J, with 13 bases between. Written as DNA, the CDR3 is TGTGCCAGCAGCCTTCCAGGGAAGAAGACCCAGTACTTC. This codes for CASSLPGKKTQYF.

The rearrangement links TRBV5-1 to TRBJ2-1; 8 positions agree with TRBD2. Germline assignment: CDR1 SGHRS and CDR2 YFSETQ. V trimming: 1 base; J trimming: 5 bases; junction bases outside the gene matches: 5. This CDR3 is 15 amino acids long. This chain's CDR3 is CASSLRGTSNNEQFF. In nucleotides, the CDR3 is TGCGCCAGCAGCTTGAGAGGGACTAGTAACAATGAGCAGTTCTTC.

The rearrangement uses TRBV5-5 and TRBJ2-5, with D unclear. Germline values: CDR1 SGHKS, CDR2 YYEKEE (reference sequence). The V gene lost 6 bases and the J gene lost 5 bases, with 11 bases spanning the gap. This CDR3 has 12 amino acids. The CDR3 sequence is CASTWSGETQYF. DNA of the CDR3: TGTGCCAGCACCTGGTCCGGGGAGACCCAGTACTTC.

The rearrangement links TRBV12-3 or TRBV12-4 to TRBJ1-5; no definite D call. This CDR3 contains 14 residues. The V and J ends lost 5 bases and 0 bases respectively, with 8 bases between them. The CDR3 is CASSPLLSNQPQHF. CDR3 DNA sequence: TGTGCCAGCAGTCCTTTACTTAGCAATCAGCCCCAGCATTTT.

This clonotype was counted a single time. The V call is TRBV7-3, the J call TRBJ2-5, with D perhaps matching TRBD2 (5 bases). The germline V gene has CDR1 SGHTA and CDR2 FQGTGA. The V and J ends lost 2 bases and 5 bases respectively, with 12 bases between them. The CDR3 is 14 residues long. CDR3 amino acids: CASSLSSLGETQYF. CDR3 nucleotides: TGTGCCAGCAGCTTATCTAGCCTGGGGGAGACCCAGTACTTC.

For this clonotype: This may arise from a read error, as a much more abundant clone is one base away. J is TRBJ2-5 and V is TRBV7-8; a weak D match, TRBD1 (6 bases). CDR1 and CDR2 (germline): SGHVS, FQNEAQ. This CDR3 region has 16 residues. V gave up 1 base and J gave up 5 bases, with 17 bases separating them. The CDR3 reads CASSLEAGDTGETQYF. The CDR3 DNA sequence: TGTGCCAGCAGCTTAGAGGCAGGGGACACAGGGGAGACCCAGTACTTC.

The DNA of the CDR3 is TGTGCCAGCGCAGTCCCGACTAGTTCCGGGGAGCTGTTTTTT. Protein: CASAVPTSSGELFF. This chain joins TRBV12-3 or TRBV12-4 and TRBJ2-2; D perhaps matches TRBD2 (6 bases). V was shortened by 8 bases and J by 6 bases, with 16 bases between the two germline ends. The CDR3 runs to 14 residues.

This clonotype was counted between two and nine times. The chain joins TRBV24-1 to TRBJ2-1; 9 positions match TRBD1. Germline values: CDR1 KGHDR, CDR2 SFDVKD. The CDR3 extends over 15 amino acids. J was trimmed by 8 bases and V by 2 bases; bases with no gene match: 6. CDR3 nucleotide sequence: TGTGCCACCAGTGATTCGGACAGGGGTTGGTATGAGCAGTTCTTC. It translates to CATSDSDRGWYEQFF.

V is TRBV12-3 or TRBV12-4 and J is TRBJ2-7; D remains unclear. Deletions cut 2 bases from V and 7 bases from J, with 9 bases between. This CDR3 spans 12 amino acids. This CDR3 is CASSLNGREQYF. In DNA form, the CDR3 reads TGTGCCAGCAGTTTAAACGGACGAGAGCAGTACTTC.

This clonotype was counted once. The chain carries TRBV20-1 and TRBJ2-1; D possibly corresponds to TRBD2 (6 bases). V was cut by 3 bases and J by 9 bases, with 12 bases left in between. CDR1 and CDR2 from the germline V gene are DFQATT and SNEGSKA (reference sequence). CDR3 size: 12 residues. CDR3 nucleotides: TGCAGTGCTAGGGAGGGAGCGGGTGAGCAGTTCTTC. Its protein is CSAREGAGEQFF.

V gene TRBV7-6 combines with J gene TRBJ2-7, with a possible D match to TRBD2 (5 bases). CDR3 length equals 13 residues. Germline lookup yields CDR1 SGHVS and CDR2 FNYEAQ. V was shortened by 3 bases and J by 8 bases, with 14 bases between the two germline ends. CDR3 amino acids: CASSLAEESQQYF. The DNA for the CDR3 is TGTGCCAGCAGCTTGGCGGAGGAGAGTCAGCAGTACTTC.

This clonotype was seen repeatedly, ten times or more. The CDR3 nucleotides are TGCAGCGTTGTTAGGGCGGGTCAGGACAATGAGCAGTTCTTC. Protein product: CSVVRAGQDNEQFF. The rearrangement joins TRBV29-1 to TRBJ2-1, with a tentative D call TRBD2 (5 bases). The CDR3 has 14 residues. V was pared by 4 bases and J by 5 bases, with 15 bases between. Germline V gene data show CDR1 as SQVTM and CDR2 as ANQGSEA.

V usage is TRBV20-1 and J usage is TRBJ2-5, with D perhaps TRBD1 (6 bases). The CDR3 covers 13 residues. V lost 6 bases and J lost 2, with 13 bases in between. CDR1 is DFQATT and CDR2 is SNEGSKA in the germline V gene (reference sequence). The CDR3 nucleotides read TGCAGTGCCCCCGGACAGTCGCAAGAGACCCAGTACTTC. Translating it yields CSAPGQSQETQYF.

This rearrangement joins TRBV27 to TRBJ2-1, with a weak D call TRBD2 (6 bases). Germline loops: CDR1 MNHEY, CDR2 SMNVEV (reference sequence). V lost 2 bases, J lost 15 bases, and 11 bases lay in between. The CDR3 has 11 residues. CDR3 amino acids: CASSLGGSWFF. Written as DNA, the CDR3 is TGTGCCAGCAGTTTAGGGGGGTCGTGGTTCTTC.

The table lists this clonotype with a few counts. V is TRBV12-3 or TRBV12-4 and J is TRBJ1-2; D gene ambiguous. The CDR3 is 16 residues long. V lost 2 bases to trimming and J lost 2 bases, with 15 bases between them. The CDR3 protein is CASSLLVSLANYGYTF. CDR3 DNA sequence: TGTGCCAGCAGTTTATTGGTCTCCCTGGCCAACTATGGCTACACCTTC.